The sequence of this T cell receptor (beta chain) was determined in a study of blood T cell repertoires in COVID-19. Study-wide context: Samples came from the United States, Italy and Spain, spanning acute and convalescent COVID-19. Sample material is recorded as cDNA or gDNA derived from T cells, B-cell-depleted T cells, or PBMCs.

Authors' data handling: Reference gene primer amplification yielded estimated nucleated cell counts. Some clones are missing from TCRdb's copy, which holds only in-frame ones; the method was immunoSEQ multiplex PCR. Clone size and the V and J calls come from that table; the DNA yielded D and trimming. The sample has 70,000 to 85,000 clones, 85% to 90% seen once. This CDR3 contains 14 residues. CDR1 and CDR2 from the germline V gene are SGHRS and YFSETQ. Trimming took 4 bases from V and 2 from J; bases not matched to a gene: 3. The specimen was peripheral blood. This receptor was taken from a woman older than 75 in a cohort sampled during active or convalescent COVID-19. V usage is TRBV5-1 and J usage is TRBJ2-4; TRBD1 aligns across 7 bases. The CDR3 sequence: CASSTRGSKNIQYF. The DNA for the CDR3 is TGCGCCAGCAGCACCAGGGGGTCCAAAAACATTCAGTACTTC. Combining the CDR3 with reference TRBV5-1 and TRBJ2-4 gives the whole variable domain KAGVTQTPRYLIKTRGQQVTLSCSPISGHRSVSWYQQTPGQGLQFLFEYFSETQRNKGNFPGRFSGRQFSNSRSEMNVSTLELGDSALYLCASSTRGSKNIQYFGAGTRLSVL.